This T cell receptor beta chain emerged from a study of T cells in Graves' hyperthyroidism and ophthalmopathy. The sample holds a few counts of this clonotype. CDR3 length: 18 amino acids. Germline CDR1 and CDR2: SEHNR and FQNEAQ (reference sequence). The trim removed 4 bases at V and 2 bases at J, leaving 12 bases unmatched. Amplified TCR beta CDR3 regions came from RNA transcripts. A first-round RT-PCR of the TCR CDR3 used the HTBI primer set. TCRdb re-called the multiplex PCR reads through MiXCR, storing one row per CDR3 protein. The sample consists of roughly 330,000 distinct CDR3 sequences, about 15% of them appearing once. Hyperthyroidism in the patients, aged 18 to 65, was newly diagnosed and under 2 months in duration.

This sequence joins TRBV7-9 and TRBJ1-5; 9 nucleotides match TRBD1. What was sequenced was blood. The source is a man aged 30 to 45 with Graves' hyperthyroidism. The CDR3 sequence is CASSSGTGKAFGNQPQHF. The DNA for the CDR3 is TGTGCCAGCAGCTCCGGGACAGGGAAGGCGTTTGGCAATCAGCCCCAGCATTTT.